Listed below are T cell receptor beta chains from one sample, sequenced in a study of blood T cell repertoires in COVID-19. Assay: immunoSEQ multiplex PCR; the TCRdb copy retains only in-frame clones and omits some. The sample shows 100,000 to 150,000 clones, about 83% of them seen only once. Input material: peripheral blood. The receptors come from a man in his forties with active or convalescent COVID-19. Each CDR3 is given with its conserved first and last residue.

TRBV10-3	TRBJ1-2	CAISTENYGYTF
TRBV9	TRBJ2-5	CASSALSGGSQETQYF
TRBV7-9	TRBJ1-6	CASTRSGGADNSPLHF
TRBV7-2	TRBJ2-7	CASSLVPEGPYEQYF
TRBV3-1/TRBV3-2	TRBJ2-5	CASSQEGGAGTPETQYF
TRBV7-3	TRBJ1-1	CASSQGAHTEAFF
TRBV7-2	TRBJ1-2	CASSSTRGQGANGYTF
TRBV6-5	TRBJ1-3	CASSYSEVPGNTIYF
TRBV13	TRBJ2-3	CASSLSTDTQYF
TRBV5-1	TRBJ1-2	CASGSGEATYTF
TRBV19	TRBJ1-6	CASSVRDRGSPLHF
TRBV5-1	TRBJ2-5	CASSHGQGQETQYF
TRBV30	TRBJ1-5	CAWRPGMGNQPQHF
TRBV6-5	TRBJ2-3	CASSPGGPADTQYF
TRBV7-2	TRBJ2-7	CASSALAGGAYEQYF
TRBV27	TRBJ2-1	CASSLFMAVSSYNEQFF
TRBV6-5	TRBJ2-5	CASMTSGKETQYF
TRBV19	TRBJ2-7	CASSIGDSYEQYF
TRBV9	TRBJ2-3	CASSVPSGNTDTQYF
TRBV15	TRBJ2-5	CATSRAQSEETQYF
TRBV7-9	TRBJ2-2	CASRLQGWGTGELFF
TRBV11-2	TRBJ2-5	CASSSRQGAGETQYF
TRBV5-4	TRBJ1-4	CASSPVSGSNEKLFF
TRBV15	TRBJ1-5	CATSRGGNNQPQHF
TRBV5-1	TRBJ2-5	CASSLAGNQETQYF
TRBV5-4	TRBJ2-1	CASSWGRDEQFF
TRBV5-5	TRBJ1-2	CASSPGSGMRYTF
TRBV7-2	TRBJ1-6	CASSRGGIGSPLHF
TRBV5-6	TRBJ1-5	CASSRRLQGAELQPQHF
TRBV6-2/TRBV6-3	TRBJ1-1	CASSSQGNTEAFF
TRBV7-9	TRBJ1-1	CASSFGPGTGSPEAFF
TRBV6-5	TRBJ2-7	CASKMGQINEQYF
TRBV6-1	TRBJ2-5	CASSEIAGAQETQYF
TRBV6-5	TRBJ2-7	CASTTSGGPYEQYF
TRBV7-3	TRBJ2-2	CASSLGLASGELFF
TRBV5-1	TRBJ2-3	CASSSKRGNTDTQYF
TRBV5-1	TRBJ2-7	CASSLDRVGHEQYF
TRBV7-3	TRBJ2-1	CASSSKSSGGAHEQFF
TRBV6-5	TRBJ1-1	CASSPEGGTGTEAFF
TRBV6-6	TRBJ1-2	CASSSTGGALIGYTF
TRBV27	TRBJ1-2	CASMLLQGYGYTF
TRBV6-5	TRBJ1-2	CASSRQGNGYTF
TRBV11-3	TRBJ2-2	CASSNRQSPGELFF
TRBV19	TRBJ2-3	CASKDGGATDTQYF
TRBV19	TRBJ1-2	CASLPTGSPNYGYTF
TRBV14	TRBJ1-2	CASSEVGQAGGYTF
TRBV4-2	TRBJ2-3	CASSQDRSGGGWSDTQYF
TRBV25-1	TRBJ1-4	CASSSVTGANEKLFF
TRBV9	TRBJ2-2	CASSVVATGELFF
TRBV18	TRBJ2-1	CASSPPKGPGGDYNEQFF
TRBV4-1	TRBJ2-1	CASSRSRDRDYNEQFF
TRBV12-3/TRBV12-4	TRBJ2-1	CASSGLHNEQFF
TRBV6-6	TRBJ1-4	CASRGATGGTEKLFF
TRBV4-2	TRBJ2-7	CASSQGDSSYEQYF
TRBV7-9	TRBJ1-3	CASSLVGVKANTIYF